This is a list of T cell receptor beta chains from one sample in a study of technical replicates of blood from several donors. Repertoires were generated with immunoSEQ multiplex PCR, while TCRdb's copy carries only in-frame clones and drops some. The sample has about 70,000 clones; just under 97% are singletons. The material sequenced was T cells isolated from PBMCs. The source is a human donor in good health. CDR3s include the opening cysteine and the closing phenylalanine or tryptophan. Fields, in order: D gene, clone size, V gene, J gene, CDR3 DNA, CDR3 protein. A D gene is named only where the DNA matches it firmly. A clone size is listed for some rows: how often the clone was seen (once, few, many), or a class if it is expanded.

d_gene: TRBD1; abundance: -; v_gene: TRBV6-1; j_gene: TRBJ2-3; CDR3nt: TGTGCCAGCAGTGCGGGACAGGGGCACACAGATACGCAGTATTTT; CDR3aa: CASSAGQGHTDTQYF
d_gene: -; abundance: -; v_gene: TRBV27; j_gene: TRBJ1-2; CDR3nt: TGTGCCAGCAGTTTCCGCCCCCACTATCTATACTATGGCTACACCTTC; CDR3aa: CASSFRPHYLYYGYTF
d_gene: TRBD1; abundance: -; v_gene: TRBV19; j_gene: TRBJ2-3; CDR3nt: TGTGCCAGTAGTCCAGGGGGAAAGGGGTACACAGATACGCAGTATTTT; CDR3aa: CASSPGGKGYTDTQYF
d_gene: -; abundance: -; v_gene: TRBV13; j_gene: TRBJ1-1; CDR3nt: TGTGCCAGCAGCCGTGACAGACTGAGAATGAACACTGAAGCTTTCTTT; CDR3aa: CASSRDRLRMNTEAFF
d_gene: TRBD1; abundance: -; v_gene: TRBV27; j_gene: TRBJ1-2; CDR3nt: TGTGCCAGCAGTTTATACAGGGGTGGAAGCGATGGCTACACCTTC; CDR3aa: CASSLYRGGSDGYTF
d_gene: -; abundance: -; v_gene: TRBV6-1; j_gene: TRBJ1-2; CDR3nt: TGTGCCAGCAGTGAACGACTTACCCATCGGGGATATGGCTACACCTTC; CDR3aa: CASSERLTHRGYGYTF
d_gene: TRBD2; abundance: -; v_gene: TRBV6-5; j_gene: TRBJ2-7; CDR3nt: TGTGCCAGCAGTTACGGTCCCGCGACTAGCGGGGGTCGGCAGTACTTC; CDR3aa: CASSYGPATSGGRQYF
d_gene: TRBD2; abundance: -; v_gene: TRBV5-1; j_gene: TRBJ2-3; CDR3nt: TGCGCCAGCAGCTTGAATGGGCGGGAGTTAGGCGCAGATACGCAGTATTTT; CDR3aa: CASSLNGRELGADTQYF
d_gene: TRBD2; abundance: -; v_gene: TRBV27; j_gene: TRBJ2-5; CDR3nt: TGTGCCAGCAGTGCGACTAGCGGGAGTCGGGAGACCCAGTACTTC; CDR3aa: CASSATSGSRETQYF
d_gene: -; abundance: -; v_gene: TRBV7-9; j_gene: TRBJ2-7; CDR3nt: TGTGCCAGCAGCTCGGGGAGAGAGATCAGCTACGAGCAGTACTTC; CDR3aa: CASSSGREISYEQYF
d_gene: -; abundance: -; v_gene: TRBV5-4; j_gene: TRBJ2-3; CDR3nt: TGTGCCAGCAGCTTGAGCATTGGAGATACGCAGTATTTT; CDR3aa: CASSLSIGDTQYF
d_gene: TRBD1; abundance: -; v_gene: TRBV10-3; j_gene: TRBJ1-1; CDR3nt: TGTGCCATCAGAGGACAGGGTTCAGAACGGAACACTGAAGCTTTCTTT; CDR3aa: CAIRGQGSERNTEAFF
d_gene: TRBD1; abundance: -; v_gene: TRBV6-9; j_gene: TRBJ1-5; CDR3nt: TGTGCCAGCAGTCCGGACAGGGAGGAAACCAATCAGCCCCAGCATTTT; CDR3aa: CASSPDREETNQPQHF
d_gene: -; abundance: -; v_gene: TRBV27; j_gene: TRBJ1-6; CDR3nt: TGTGCCAGCAGTCTCTCGAGAGCAATTAATTCACCCCTCCACTTT; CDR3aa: CASSLSRAINSPLHF
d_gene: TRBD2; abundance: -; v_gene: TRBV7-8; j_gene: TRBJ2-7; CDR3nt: TGTGCCAGCAGCTCGCGGGGGACTAGTTACTACGAGCAGTACTTC; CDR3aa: CASSSRGTSYYEQYF
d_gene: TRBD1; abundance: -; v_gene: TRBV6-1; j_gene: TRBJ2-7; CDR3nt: TGTGCCAGCAGTGCCCGACAGGGTGGACTTTACGAGCAGTACTTC; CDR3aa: CASSARQGGLYEQYF
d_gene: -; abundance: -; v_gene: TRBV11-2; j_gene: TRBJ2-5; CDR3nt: TGTGCCAGCACCGGGGTCTCAGCACGAGAGACCCAGTACTTC; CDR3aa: CASTGVSARETQYF
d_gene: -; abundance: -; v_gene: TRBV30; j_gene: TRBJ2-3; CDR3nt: TGTGCCTGGATCGGCGTAAGAGGGGGGGAGCAGTATTTT; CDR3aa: CAWIGVRGGEQYF
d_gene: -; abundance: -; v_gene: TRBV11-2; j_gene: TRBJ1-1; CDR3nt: TGTGCCAGCAGCTTGATTGGGCTGAAAGAGGAAGCTTTCTTT; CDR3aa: CASSLIGLKEEAFF
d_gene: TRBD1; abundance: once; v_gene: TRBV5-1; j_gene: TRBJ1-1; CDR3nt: TGCGCCAGCAGCGTCCGGGACAGGGTGACTGAAGCTTTCTTT; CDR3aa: CASSVRDRVTEAFF
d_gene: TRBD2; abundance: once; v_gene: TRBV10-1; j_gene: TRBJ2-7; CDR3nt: TGCGCCAGCAGTGAAGGGTCTAGCGGGAGCTACGAGCAGTACTTC; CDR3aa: CASSEGSSGSYEQYF
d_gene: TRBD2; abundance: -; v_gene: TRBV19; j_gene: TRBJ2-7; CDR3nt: TGTGCCAGTAGTATAGGCGGACTAGCGGGAGACGAGCAGTACTTC; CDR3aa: CASSIGGLAGDEQYF
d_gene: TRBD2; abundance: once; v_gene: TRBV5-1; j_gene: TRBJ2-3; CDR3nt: TGCGCCAGCAGCCCCCTAGCGGGAGGGGCAGATACGCAGTATTTT; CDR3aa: CASSPLAGGADTQYF
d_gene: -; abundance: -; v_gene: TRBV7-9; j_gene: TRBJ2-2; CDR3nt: TGTGCCAGCGTTCTTAACCACCTTGAGTCCGGGGAGCTGTTTTTT; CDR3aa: CASVLNHLESGELFF